The 2 T cell receptor beta chains reported below all come from one sample, sequenced in a study of regulatory T cells in long-lasting Graves disease. Libraries of TCR beta came from iRepertoire HTBI primers plus Arm-PCR of CDR3 regions. One entry per CDR3 protein results from TCRdb running MiXCR on the multiplex PCR reads. The table records approximately 360,000 distinct CDR3 sequences, roughly 20% of them present only once. Described time point: persistent/refractory GD, antithyroid drugs over 5 years with positive TRAb. TCR sequences were obtained from RNA taken from PBMCs. The sequenced sample was peripheral blood mononuclear cells (PBMCs), obtained when the disease was refractory, from a patient treated with antithyroid drugs. The receptors originated from a woman aged 40 to 50 with Graves disease.

This clonotype was detected only a few times. V is TRBV19 and J is TRBJ1-2, with TRBD1 identical over 7 bases. The V and J ends lost 5 bases and 4 bases, in that order; junction bases with no gene match: 13. The CDR3 consists of 16 residues. Germline loops: CDR1 LNHDA, CDR2 SQIVND (reference sequence). CDR3 coding DNA: TGTGCCAGTAGTTTCCGACAGGGACCGTACACCTATGGCTACACCTTC. Translating gives CASSFRQGPYTYGYTF.

This clonotype has only a few counts. The chain employs TRBV5-1 and TRBJ2-5; tentative D call: TRBD1 (5 bases). The CDR3 has 15 amino acids. From germline, CDR1 is SGHRS and CDR2 YFSETQ. The germline V and J ends were trimmed by 2 bases and 2 bases, with 13 bases remaining between them. For the CDR3, the DNA is TGCGCCAGCAGCTTTCAGGGAACCGATCAAGAGACCCAGTACTTC. It codes for CASSFQGTDQETQYF.